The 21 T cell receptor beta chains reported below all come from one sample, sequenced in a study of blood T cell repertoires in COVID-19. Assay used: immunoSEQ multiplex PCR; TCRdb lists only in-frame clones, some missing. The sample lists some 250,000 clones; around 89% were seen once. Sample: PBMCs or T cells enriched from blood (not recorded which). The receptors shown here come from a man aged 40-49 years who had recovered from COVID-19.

The CDR3 DNA is TGCAGTGCTAGTAGGGATCAGGGCGGCAATCAGCCCCAGCATTTT. This translates into CSASRDQGGNQPQHF. The chain carries TRBV20-1 and TRBJ1-5, with D perhaps matching TRBD1 (5 bases). Per the germline V gene, CDR1 is DFQATT and CDR2 is SNEGSKA (reference sequence). Trimming took 3 bases from V and 2 from J, leaving 14 bases between them. This CDR3 region has 15 residues.

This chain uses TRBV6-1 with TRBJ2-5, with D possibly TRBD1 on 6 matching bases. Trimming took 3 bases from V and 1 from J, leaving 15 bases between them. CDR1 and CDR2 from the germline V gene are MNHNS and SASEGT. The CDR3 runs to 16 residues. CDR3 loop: CASSEVQGMGQETQYF. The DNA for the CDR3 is TGTGCCAGCAGTGAGGTGCAGGGGATGGGCCAAGAGACCCAGTACTTC.

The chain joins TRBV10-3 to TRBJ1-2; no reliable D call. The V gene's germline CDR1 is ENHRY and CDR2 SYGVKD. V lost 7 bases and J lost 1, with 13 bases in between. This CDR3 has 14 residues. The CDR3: CAINTAADNYGYTF. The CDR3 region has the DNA TGTGCCATCAATACGGCCGCGGATAACTATGGCTACACCTTC.

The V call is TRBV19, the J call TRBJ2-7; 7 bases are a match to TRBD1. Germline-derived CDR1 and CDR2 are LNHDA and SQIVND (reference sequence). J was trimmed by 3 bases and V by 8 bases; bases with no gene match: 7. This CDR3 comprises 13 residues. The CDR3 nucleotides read TGTGCCAGTGCAGCCGGGACAGACTACGAGCAGTACTTC. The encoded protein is CASAAGTDYEQYF.

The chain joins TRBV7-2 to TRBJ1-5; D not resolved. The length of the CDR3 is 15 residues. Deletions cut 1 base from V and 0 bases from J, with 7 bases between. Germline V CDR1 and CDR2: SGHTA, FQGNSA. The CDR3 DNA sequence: TGTGCCAGCAGCTTAGTAGTGTCTAGCAATCAGCCCCAGCATTTT. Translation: CASSLVVSSNQPQHF.

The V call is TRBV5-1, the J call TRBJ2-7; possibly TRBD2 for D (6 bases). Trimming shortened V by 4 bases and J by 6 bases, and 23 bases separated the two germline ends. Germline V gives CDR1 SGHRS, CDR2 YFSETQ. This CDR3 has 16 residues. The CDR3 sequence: CASSQARDSFSPEQYF. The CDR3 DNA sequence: TGCGCCAGCAGCCAAGCTAGGGACTCCTTCTCCCCCGAGCAGTACTTC.

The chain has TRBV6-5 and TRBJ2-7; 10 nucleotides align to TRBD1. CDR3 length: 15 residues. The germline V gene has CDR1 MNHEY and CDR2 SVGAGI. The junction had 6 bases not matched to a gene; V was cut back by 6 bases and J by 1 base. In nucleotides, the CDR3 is TGTGCCAGCAGGGCGGGACAGGGGATGTCCTACGAGCAGTACTTC. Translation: CASRAGQGMSYEQYF.

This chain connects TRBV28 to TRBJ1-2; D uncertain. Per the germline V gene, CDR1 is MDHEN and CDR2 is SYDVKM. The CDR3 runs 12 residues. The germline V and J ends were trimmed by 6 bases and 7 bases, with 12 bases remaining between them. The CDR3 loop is CASSPGGSGYTF. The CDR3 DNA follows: TGTGCCAGCAGCCCAGGTGGGAGTGGCTACACCTTC.

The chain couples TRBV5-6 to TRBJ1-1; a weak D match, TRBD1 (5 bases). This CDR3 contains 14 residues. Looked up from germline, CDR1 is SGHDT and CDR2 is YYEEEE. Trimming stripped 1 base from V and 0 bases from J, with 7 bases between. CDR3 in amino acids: CASSLTGVNTEAFF. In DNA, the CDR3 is TGTGCCAGCAGCTTGACAGGCGTGAACACTGAAGCTTTCTTT.

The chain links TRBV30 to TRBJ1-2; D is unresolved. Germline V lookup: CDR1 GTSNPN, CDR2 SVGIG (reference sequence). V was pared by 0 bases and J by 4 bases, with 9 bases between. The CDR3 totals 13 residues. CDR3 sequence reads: CAWSVSGAYGYTF. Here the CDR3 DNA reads TGTGCCTGGAGTGTAAGTGGAGCCTATGGCTACACCTTC.

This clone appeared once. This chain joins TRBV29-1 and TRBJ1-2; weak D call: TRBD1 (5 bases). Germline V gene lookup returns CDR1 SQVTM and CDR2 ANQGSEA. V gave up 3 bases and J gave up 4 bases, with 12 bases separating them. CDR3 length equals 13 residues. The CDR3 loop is CSVESRQLYGYTF. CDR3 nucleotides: TGCAGCGTTGAGTCTAGACAGCTCTATGGCTACACCTTC.

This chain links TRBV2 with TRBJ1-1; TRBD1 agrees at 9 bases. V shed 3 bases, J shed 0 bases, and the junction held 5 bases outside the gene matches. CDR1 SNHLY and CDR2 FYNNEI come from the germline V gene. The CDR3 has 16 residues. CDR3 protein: CASSDRDRVMNTEAFF. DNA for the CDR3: TGTGCCAGCAGTGACCGGGACAGGGTCATGAACACTGAAGCTTTCTTT.

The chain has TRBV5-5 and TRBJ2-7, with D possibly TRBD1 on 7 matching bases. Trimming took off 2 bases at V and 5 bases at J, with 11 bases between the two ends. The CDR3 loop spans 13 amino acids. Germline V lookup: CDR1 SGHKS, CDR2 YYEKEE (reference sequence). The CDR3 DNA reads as TGTGCCAGCAGCTTCCAGGGGGGCGACGAGCAGTACTTC. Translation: CASSFQGGDEQYF.

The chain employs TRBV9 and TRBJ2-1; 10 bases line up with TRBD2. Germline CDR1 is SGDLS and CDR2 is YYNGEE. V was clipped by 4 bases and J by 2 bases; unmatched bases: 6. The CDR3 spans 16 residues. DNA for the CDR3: TGTGCCAGCAGCCCCACAAGCGGGAGGGCCTACAATGAGCAGTTCTTC. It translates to CASSPTSGRAYNEQFF.

The CDR3 loop reads CASSLVTARNEQFF. Written as DNA, the CDR3 is TGTGCCAGCAGCTTGGTGACAGCCCGGAATGAGCAGTTCTTC. V usage is TRBV5-5 and J usage is TRBJ2-1; D possibly corresponds to TRBD1 (5 bases). Trimming removed 0 bases from V and 7 bases from J, with 11 bases in between. Germline CDR1 and CDR2: SGHKS and YYEKEE (reference sequence). CDR3 size: 14 residues.

The CDR3 region is CASSVAPGKGETQYF. In DNA, the CDR3 is TGTGCCAGCAGCGTAGCACCCGGGAAAGGCGAGACCCAGTACTTC. The J gene is TRBJ2-5, the V gene TRBV9; TRBD2 is a possible D gene (5 bases). Deletions cut 0 bases from V and 5 bases from J, with 14 bases between. Per the germline V gene, CDR1 is SGDLS and CDR2 is YYNGEE. The CDR3 is made up of 15 amino acids.

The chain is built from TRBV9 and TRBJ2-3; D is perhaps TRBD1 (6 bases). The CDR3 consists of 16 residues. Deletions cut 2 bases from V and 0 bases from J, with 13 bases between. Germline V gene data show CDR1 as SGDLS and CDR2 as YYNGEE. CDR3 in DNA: TGTGCCAGCAGCGTCCGACAGGACGCTAGCACAGATACGCAGTATTTT. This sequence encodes CASSVRQDASTDTQYF.

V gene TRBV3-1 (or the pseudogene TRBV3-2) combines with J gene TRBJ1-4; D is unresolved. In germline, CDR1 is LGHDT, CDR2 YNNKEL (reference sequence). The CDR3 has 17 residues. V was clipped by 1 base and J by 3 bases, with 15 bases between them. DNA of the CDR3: TGTGCCAGCAGCCAAGTCCTCCTCGCCAGGCCTAATGAAAAACTGTTTTTT. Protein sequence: CASSQVLLARPNEKLFF.

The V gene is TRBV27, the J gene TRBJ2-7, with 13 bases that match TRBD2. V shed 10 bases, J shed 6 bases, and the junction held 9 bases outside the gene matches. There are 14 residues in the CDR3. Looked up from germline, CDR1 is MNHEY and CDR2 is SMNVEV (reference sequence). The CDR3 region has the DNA TGTGCCACCAAAACTAGCGGGAGGGCCGGCGAGCAGTACTTC. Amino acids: CATKTSGRAGEQYF.

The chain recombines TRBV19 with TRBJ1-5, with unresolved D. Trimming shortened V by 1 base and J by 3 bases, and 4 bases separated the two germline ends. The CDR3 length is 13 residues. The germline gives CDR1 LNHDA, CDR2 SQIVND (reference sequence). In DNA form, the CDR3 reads TGTGCCAGTAGTATAGTTATCAATCAGCCCCAGCATTTT. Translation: CASSIVINQPQHF.

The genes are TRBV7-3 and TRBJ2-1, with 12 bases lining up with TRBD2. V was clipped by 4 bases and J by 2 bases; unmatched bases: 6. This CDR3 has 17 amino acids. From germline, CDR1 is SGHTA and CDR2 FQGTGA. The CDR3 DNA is TGTGCCAGCAGCTACGCAGGACTAGCGGGACCCTACAATGAGCAGTTCTTC. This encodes CASSYAGLAGPYNEQFF.